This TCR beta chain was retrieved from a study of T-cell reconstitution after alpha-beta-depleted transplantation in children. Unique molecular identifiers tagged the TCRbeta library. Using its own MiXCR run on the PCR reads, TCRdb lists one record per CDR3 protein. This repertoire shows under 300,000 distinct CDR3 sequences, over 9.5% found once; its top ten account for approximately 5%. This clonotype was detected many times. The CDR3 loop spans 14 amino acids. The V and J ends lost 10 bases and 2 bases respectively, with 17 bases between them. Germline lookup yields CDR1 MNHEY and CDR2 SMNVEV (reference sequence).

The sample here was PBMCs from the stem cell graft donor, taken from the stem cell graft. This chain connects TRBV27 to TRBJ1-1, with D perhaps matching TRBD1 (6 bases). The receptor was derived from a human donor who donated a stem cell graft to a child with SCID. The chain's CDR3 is CATRGQSLNTEAFF. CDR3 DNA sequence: TGTGCCACCCGGGGGCAGAGCCTCAACACTGAAGCTTTCTTT.